These T cell receptor beta chains were read from a single sample in a study of blood T cell repertoires in COVID-19. Clones were read by immunoSEQ multiplex PCR, and TCRdb kept only the in-frame ones, dropping some. The sample lists some 70,000 clones, approximately 90% occurring once. Sequenced input: peripheral blood. The origin of the receptors is a man aged 60 to 75 with acute or convalescent COVID-19. CDR3s include the opening cysteine and the closing phenylalanine or tryptophan. The D gene is left open where the match is weak. Some rows mark clone size as missing; the rest say once, few, many or name a class of expanded clone.

V: TRBV18
size: .
D: TRBD1
J: TRBJ1-4
DNA: TGTGCCAGCTCGGACCGGGACAGGGCTGAAAAACTGTTTTTT
CDR3: CASSDRDRAEKLFF

V: TRBV6-6
size: .
D: .
J: TRBJ1-2
DNA: TGTGCCAGCAGTCTAAACTTTGGGGCAGCCCGTAACTATGGCTACACCTTC
CDR3: CASSLNFGAARNYGYTF

V: TRBV5-6
size: .
D: .
J: TRBJ1-3
DNA: TGTGCCAGCAGCTTGGGTTGGGAGGCTGGAAACACCATATATTTT
CDR3: CASSLGWEAGNTIYF

V: TRBV19
size: once
D: TRBD2
J: TRBJ2-1
DNA: TGTGCCAGTAGTTTAGCGGGAGTAGCGGTCAGTGAGCAGTTCTTC
CDR3: CASSLAGVAVSEQFF

V: TRBV12-3/TRBV12-4
size: .
D: .
J: TRBJ1-6
DNA: TGTGCCAGCAGTTCTACCCATAATTCACCCCTCCACTTT
CDR3: CASSSTHNSPLHF

V: TRBV6-6
size: .
D: .
J: TRBJ1-5
DNA: TGTGCCAGCAGTTACTCGTCGGGGGGGAATCAGCCCCAGCATTTT
CDR3: CASSYSSGGNQPQHF

V: TRBV3-1/TRBV3-2
size: .
D: TRBD2
J: TRBJ2-7
DNA: TGTGCCAGCAGCCAAGTTCCGGGGGGGGCTGGCGAGCAGTACTTC
CDR3: CASSQVPGGAGEQYF

V: TRBV10-2
size: .
D: .
J: TRBJ1-2
DNA: TGCGCCAGCAGTGAGTCGAATACGAATACCAAAATAAGTAGTATCTATGGCTACACCTTC
CDR3: CASSESNTNTKISSIYGYTF

V: TRBV19
size: .
D: .
J: TRBJ2-7
DNA: TGTGCCAGTAGTTCTGGACCGAGGGACTACGAGCAGTACTTC
CDR3: CASSSGPRDYEQYF

V: TRBV24-1
size: .
D: .
J: TRBJ1-5
DNA: TGTGCCACCAGTGAGTCCGTAGTTGGTCAGCCCCAGCATTTT
CDR3: CATSESVVGQPQHF

V: TRBV5-1
size: .
D: .
J: TRBJ2-3
DNA: TGCGCCAGCAGCTTTTGGGGGCTAAGCACAGATACGCAGTATTTT
CDR3: CASSFWGLSTDTQYF

V: TRBV5-6
size: .
D: TRBD1
J: TRBJ2-7
DNA: TGTGCCAGCAGCTGGCCGGACAGGGGCGACGAGCAGTACTTC
CDR3: CASSWPDRGDEQYF

V: TRBV9
size: .
D: .
J: TRBJ2-7
DNA: TGTGCCAGCAGCGTAGGGGGGACACAGTCCTACGAGCAGTACTTC
CDR3: CASSVGGTQSYEQYF

V: TRBV19
size: .
D: TRBD2
J: TRBJ2-1
DNA: TGTGCCAGTAGCCCGAGCGGGGGGGCCTACAATGAGCAGTTCTTC
CDR3: CASSPSGGAYNEQFF

V: TRBV2
size: .
D: .
J: TRBJ2-2
DNA: TGTGCCAGCAGTGATCCGGGGGAGAGGACCGGGGAGCTGTTTTTT
CDR3: CASSDPGERTGELFF

V: TRBV6-1
size: .
D: .
J: TRBJ1-5
DNA: TGTGCCAGCAGTGAAGCGCTGGGCGATCAGCCCCAGCATTTT
CDR3: CASSEALGDQPQHF

V: TRBV12-3/TRBV12-4
size: once
D: .
J: TRBJ2-7
DNA: TGTGCCAGCAGTCCTAAGTACGAGCAGTACTTC
CDR3: CASSPKYEQYF

V: TRBV12-3/TRBV12-4
size: few
D: .
J: TRBJ1-2
DNA: TGTGCCACCTGGGGACTTGGAGGGAATGGCTACACCTTC
CDR3: CATWGLGGNGYTF

V: TRBV28
size: .
D: TRBD1
J: TRBJ1-4
DNA: TGTGCCAGCAGTTACCCTCTGGGACAGGGTGAAGAAAAACTGTTTTTT
CDR3: CASSYPLGQGEEKLFF

V: TRBV28
size: .
D: TRBD2
J: TRBJ2-3
DNA: TGTGCCAGCAGTTTGCCCGGAGACGGGGGGGCCCTAGATACGCAGTATTTT
CDR3: CASSLPGDGGALDTQYF

V: TRBV6-5
size: .
D: TRBD1
J: TRBJ1-2
DNA: TGTGCCAGCAGTCAGACAGGGCAAGACTATGGCTACACCTTC
CDR3: CASSQTGQDYGYTF

V: TRBV11-3
size: .
D: TRBD2
J: TRBJ2-7
DNA: TGTGCCAGCAGCTTAGAAGCGGGAGTGGGCGAGCAGTACTTC
CDR3: CASSLEAGVGEQYF

V: TRBV21-1
size: .
D: .
J: TRBJ2-2
DNA: TGTGCCAGCAGCGTTCACAGGGGGCGAGGTTTGGACACCGGGGAGCTGTTTTTT
CDR3: CASSVHRGRGLDTGELFF

V: TRBV5-1
size: .
D: .
J: TRBJ1-5
DNA: TGCGCCAGCAGCTTGGTAGCAGGGAATCAGCCCCAGCATTTT
CDR3: CASSLVAGNQPQHF

V: TRBV5-1
size: .
D: TRBD1
J: TRBJ2-7
DNA: TGCGCCAGCAGCTTGGACGGGACAGTCCAGAACGAGCAGTACTTC
CDR3: CASSLDGTVQNEQYF

V: TRBV5-6
size: .
D: .
J: TRBJ1-4
DNA: TGTGCCAGCAGCTTGGCCGGGTCGACAGCAACTAATGAAAAACTGTTTTTT
CDR3: CASSLAGSTATNEKLFF

V: TRBV3-1/TRBV3-2
size: .
D: .
J: TRBJ1-6
DNA: TGTGCCAGCAGCCAAGATGACAGCCGGAATTCACCCCTCCACTTT
CDR3: CASSQDDSRNSPLHF

V: TRBV10-3
size: .
D: TRBD1
J: TRBJ1-1
DNA: TGTGCCATCAGGGAGGACAGGGGAGGCACTGAAGCTTTCTTT
CDR3: CAIREDRGGTEAFF

V: TRBV6-4
size: .
D: .
J: TRBJ2-1
DNA: TGTGCCAGCAGTGTATCGACAGGCTCCTACAATGAGCAGTTCTTC
CDR3: CASSVSTGSYNEQFF

V: TRBV19
size: once
D: .
J: TRBJ2-7
DNA: TGTGCCAGTAGTCTCGACCCAACTACCTACGAGCAGTACTTC
CDR3: CASSLDPTTYEQYF

V: TRBV7-9
size: .
D: TRBD2
J: TRBJ2-3
DNA: TGTGCCAGCAGCCTCGGGCTAGCGGGAGCGGTTACGCAGTATTTT
CDR3: CASSLGLAGAVTQYF

V: TRBV30
size: .
D: .
J: TRBJ2-1
DNA: TGTGCCTGGAGTCACAGGGTACGATCGATTAGTGAGCAGTTCTTC
CDR3: CAWSHRVRSISEQFF

V: TRBV5-4
size: .
D: TRBD2
J: TRBJ2-3
DNA: TGTGCCAGCGGACTAGCGGGTCAATCAGATACGCAGTATTTT
CDR3: CASGLAGQSDTQYF

V: TRBV18
size: .
D: .
J: TRBJ1-1
DNA: TGTGCCAGCTCACCACGGACAGACATGAACACTGAAGCTTTCTTT
CDR3: CASSPRTDMNTEAFF

V: TRBV5-1
size: .
D: TRBD2
J: TRBJ2-3
DNA: TGCGCCAGCAGCTTGGCAGCTAGCGGGGGCACAGATACGCAGTATTTT
CDR3: CASSLAASGGTDTQYF

V: TRBV29-1
size: .
D: .
J: TRBJ2-2
DNA: TGCAGCGTTGGACAGAACCCGGGCACCGGGGAGCTGTTTTTT
CDR3: CSVGQNPGTGELFF

V: TRBV2
size: .
D: .
J: TRBJ2-1
DNA: TGTGCCAGCAGTAAACAGGGCAGCTCCTACAATGAGCAGTTCTTC
CDR3: CASSKQGSSYNEQFF

V: TRBV3-1/TRBV3-2
size: once
D: .
J: TRBJ2-1
DNA: TGTGCCAGCAGCCCGATTAACGTCGGGGTCAATGAGCAGTTCTTC
CDR3: CASSPINVGVNEQFF

V: TRBV11-2
size: few
D: .
J: TRBJ1-3
DNA: TGTGCCAGCAGCTTAGGTCTCCGAACAATCGACTCTGGAAACACCATATATTTT
CDR3: CASSLGLRTIDSGNTIYF

V: TRBV14
size: .
D: TRBD1
J: TRBJ1-2
DNA: TGTGCCAGCAGCCAAAAACAGGGGGCGTTCGGCTACACCTTC
CDR3: CASSQKQGAFGYTF

V: TRBV27
size: .
D: .
J: TRBJ1-5
DNA: TGTGCCAGCAGTTCAAGGGGGGCGGGGGGAAATCAGCCCCAGCATTTT
CDR3: CASSSRGAGGNQPQHF